One sample yielded the 14 T cell receptor beta chains listed below, sequenced in a study of T-cell reconstitution after alpha-beta-depleted transplantation in children. For TCRbeta, the library was prepared with unique molecular identifiers. MiXCR, applied by TCRdb to the PCR reads, yields one record per CDR3 protein. The table has about 600,000 distinct CDR3 sequences, roughly a tenth seen once. The sequenced sample was PBMCs from the stem cell graft donor, obtained from the stem cell graft. The receptors derive from a human donor who donated a stem cell graft to a child with acute myeloid leukemia.

This clonotype was seen ten or more times. The genes are TRBV6-2 or TRBV6-3 and TRBJ2-1; the match to TRBD2 covers 10 bases. CDR1 and CDR2 from the germline V gene are MNHEY and SVGEGT. This CDR3 spans 14 amino acids. Trimming removed 6 bases from V and 9 bases from J; junction bases left unmatched: 8. CDR3 loop: CASSLTGTSVEQFF. The CDR3, as DNA: TGTGCCAGCAGCTTGACCGGGACTAGCGTTGAGCAGTTCTTC.

The gene calls are TRBV6-5 and TRBJ1-4, with D hard to call. V lost 8 bases and J lost 7, with 17 bases in between. This CDR3 comprises 14 residues. Germline V lookup: CDR1 MNHEY, CDR2 SVGAGI. Here the CDR3 DNA reads TGTGCCAGCCGAACACCCGGGGTTTCTGAAAAACTGTTTTTT. Amino acid sequence: CASRTPGVSEKLFF.

This clonotype was recorded at least ten times. The gene calls are TRBV6-5 and TRBJ2-7; 8 bases map to TRBD2. The CDR3 extends over 15 amino acids. Unmatched junction bases numbered 10, after V lost 6 bases and J lost 3 bases. Per the germline V gene, CDR1 is MNHEY and CDR2 is SVGAGI. The CDR3 sequence is CASRGEYRGGYEQYF. The CDR3 region has the DNA TGTGCCAGCAGGGGAGAATACCGGGGGGGCTACGAGCAGTACTTC.

This clonotype was seen only a few times. CDR3 in DNA: TGTGCCAGCGGGGGGGGGACGAACTATGGCTACACCTTC. Amino acids: CASGGGTNYGYTF. The gene calls are TRBV28 and TRBJ1-2, with D possibly TRBD1 on 5 matching bases. Germline V gene data show CDR1 as MDHEN and CDR2 as SYDVKM. CDR3 length: 13 residues. V lost 8 bases to trimming and J lost 2 bases, with 12 bases between them.

The J gene is TRBJ2-5, the V gene TRBV30; D unresolved. The CDR3 extends over 12 amino acids. V lost 8 bases and J lost 2, with 12 bases in between. CDR1 and CDR2 (germline): GTSNPN, SVGIG (reference sequence). The CDR3 region is CARDRGQETQYF. The CDR3 coding sequence is TGTGCCCGTGACCGAGGACAAGAGACCCAGTACTTC.

The chain links TRBV29-1 to TRBJ1-1, with 11 bases lining up with TRBD1. In germline, CDR1 is SQVTM, CDR2 ANQGSEA. Trimming cost V 7 bases and J 0 bases; bases outside gene matches: 4. The CDR3 covers 14 residues. The CDR3 DNA reads as TGCAGCGGCGGACAGGGGGCCTTGAACACTGAAGCTTTCTTT. Its translation: CSGGQGALNTEAFF. The complete variable domain, with remaining parts taken from reference TRBV29-1 and TRBJ1-1, reads SAVISQKPSRDICQRGTSLTIQCQVDSQVTMMFWYRQQPGQSLTLIATANQGSEATYESGFVIDKFPISRPNLTFSTLTVSNMSPEDSSIYLCSGGQGALNTEAFFGQGTRLTVV.

Ten or more counts support this clonotype. The chain couples TRBV12-5 to TRBJ1-2, with D maybe TRBD1 (6 bases). CDR1 is LGHNT, CDR2 FRNRAP, per germline. The V end lost 6 bases, the J end lost 7 bases, and 15 bases lay between the germline ends. The CDR3 has 13 amino acids. As DNA, the CDR3 is TGTGCTAGTGGCAAGGGGATGGGGGCTGGCTACACCTTC. This encodes CASGKGMGAGYTF.

This clonotype was seen at least ten times. The V and J genes are TRBV15 and TRBJ1-3; possible D gene TRBD1, 6 bases. V dropped 0 bases and J dropped 5 bases, with 20 bases sitting between them. Germline V gene lookup returns CDR1 LNHNV and CDR2 YYDKDF (reference sequence). CDR3 length: 18 residues. The CDR3 protein is CATSREVGDTGIRNTIYF. CDR3 nucleotide sequence: TGTGCCACCAGCAGAGAAGTCGGGGACACCGGTATCCGAAACACCATATATTTT.

As to this clonotype: A read error may be the cause here, since a much bigger clone is one base away. The J gene is TRBJ2-7, the V gene TRBV20-1; 7 bases align to TRBD2. Germline CDR1 and CDR2: DFQATT and SNEGSKA (reference sequence). V was pared by 6 bases and J by 3 bases, with 8 bases of the junction left unmatched. The CDR3 consists of 13 residues. Here the CDR3 reads CSARPAGIYEQYF. In nucleotides, the CDR3 is TGCAGTGCCCGACCAGCGGGAATCTACGAGCAGTACTTC.

The chain joins TRBV9 to TRBJ2-1; unclear D gene. The CDR3 totals 16 residues. With 3 bases removed from V and 2 bases from J, the gap between germline ends came to 15 bases. CDR1 is SGDLS and CDR2 is YYNGEE in the germline V gene. In nucleotides, the CDR3 is TGTGCCAGCAGCGCCCATAGACCTGGAGCCTACAATGAGCAGTTCTTC. Translating gives CASSAHRPGAYNEQFF.

This clonotype was picked up a small number of times. The chain joins TRBV15 to TRBJ1-1; D is unresolved. Trimming left V 1 base short and J 6 bases short, with 15 bases between. This CDR3 comprises 15 residues. Looked up from germline, CDR1 is LNHNV and CDR2 is YYDKDF (reference sequence). The CDR3 sequence: CATSRVDLNSPEAFF. The CDR3 DNA sequence: TGTGCCACCAGCAGAGTGGACCTCAACTCCCCTGAAGCTTTCTTT.

The V call is TRBV30, the J call TRBJ2-3; D is uncertain. The length of the CDR3 is 12 residues. CDR1 and CDR2 (germline): GTSNPN, SVGIG (reference sequence). The ends were cut back, 5 bases at V and 5 bases at J, with 11 bases in the middle. The CDR3: CAWDHQRDTQYF. CDR3 DNA: TGTGCCTGGGATCATCAGAGAGATACGCAGTATTTT.

This clonotype came up many times. V gene TRBV7-2 combines with J gene TRBJ2-1; TRBD2 aligns across 8 bases. V shed 1 base, J shed 0 bases, and the junction held 2 bases outside the gene matches. This CDR3 has 16 residues. Germline CDR1 is SGHTA and CDR2 is FQGNSA. CDR3 sequence reads: CASSLGGRSSYNEQFF. As DNA, the CDR3 is TGTGCCAGCAGCTTAGGCGGGAGGAGCTCCTACAATGAGCAGTTCTTC.

The chain has TRBV10-3 and TRBJ2-1, with D possibly TRBD1 on 6 matching bases. The germline gives CDR1 ENHRY, CDR2 SYGVKD. Trimming pared 2 bases from V and 7 bases from J, leaving 12 bases between. This CDR3 region has 14 residues. The CDR3 coding sequence is TGTGCCATCAGTGAGAATCAGGGGCCAAATGAGCAGTTCTTC. Its protein is CAISENQGPNEQFF.